These 4 T cell receptor beta chains were sequenced from one sample in a study of CD8 T cells in ankylosing spondylitis. A single record per CDR3 protein comes from TCRdb applying MiXCR to the 5' RACE reads. The sample records 250,000 or so distinct CDR3 sequences, about 10% being singletons. Sequenced input: blood, either unsorted or a sorted T cell fraction (not recorded which). These receptors were collected from a male donor with ankylosing spondylitis or in good health (not recorded which).

This clonotype came up a few times. CDR3 region: CASSYLGNYGYTF. The CDR3 DNA follows: TGTGCCAGCAGTTATCTGGGAAACTATGGCTACACCTTC. The V gene is TRBV27, the J gene TRBJ1-2, with no clear D. CDR1 and CDR2 (germline): MNHEY, SMNVEV (reference sequence). With 4 bases removed from V and 2 bases from J, the gap between germline ends came to 8 bases. The CDR3 has 13 amino acids.

This clonotype was seen many times. This chain links TRBV10-3 with TRBJ2-7; 11 nucleotides align to TRBD1. CDR1 and CDR2 (germline): ENHRY, SYGVKD. The CDR3 is 16 residues long. V shed 4 bases, J shed 1 base, and the junction held 6 bases outside the gene matches. In DNA, the CDR3 is TGTGCCATCAGTGTCCCAGGACAGGGGGCGTCCTACGAGCAGTACTTC. Protein product: CAISVPGQGASYEQYF.

This clonotype was detected ten times or more. The chain carries TRBV5-1 and TRBJ1-2; TRBD1 aligns across 10 bases. Germline values: CDR1 SGHRS, CDR2 YFSETQ. CDR3 length: 14 amino acids. V lost 3 bases to trimming and J lost 7 bases; unmatched junction nucleotides: 6. CDR3: CASSSGTGAVGYTF. CDR3 nucleotide sequence: TGCGCCAGCAGCTCCGGGACAGGGGCGGTTGGCTACACCTTC.

There are a few counts of this clonotype. The genes are TRBV30 and TRBJ2-1, with D hard to call. Germline assignment: CDR1 GTSNPN and CDR2 SVGIG (reference sequence). Trimming took 2 bases from V and 0 from J, leaving 14 bases between them. CDR3 length: 16 amino acids. CDR3 in amino acids: CAWSSPGYSSYNEQFF. The CDR3 coding sequence is TGTGCCTGGAGTTCCCCGGGCTACAGCTCCTACAATGAGCAGTTCTTC.